These T cell receptor beta chains were read from a single sample in a study of Graves' ophthalmopathy and Graves' hyperthyroidism. TCRdb re-analysed the multiplex PCR reads in MiXCR, keeping a single row per CDR3 protein. The sample shows over a million distinct CDR3 sequences, 35% to 40% of them seen only once. Sequenced sample: peripheral blood or thyroid tissue (not recorded which). These receptors were obtained from an adult man with Graves' hyperthyroidism. The CDR3 runs from the conserved cysteine through the conserved F or W. A D gene is named only where the DNA matches it firmly. Clone size is stated in some rows and not others, as once, few, many or a class when expanded.

-,TRBD1,TRBJ2-7,TRBV7-2,CASSPDRGQYF,TGTGCCAGCAGCCCTGACAGGGGGCAGTACTTC
many,-,TRBJ2-5,TRBV9,CASSVAQGWETQYF,TGTGCCAGCAGCGTAGCCCAGGGTTGGGAGACCCAGTACTTC
many,-,TRBJ2-6,TRBV19,CATALSGANVLTF,TGTGCCACCGCACTCTCTGGGGCCAACGTCCTGACTTTC
many,-,TRBJ1-5,TRBV19,CASSIDAGAGNQPQHF,TGTGCCAGTAGTATAGATGCGGGGGCAGGAAATCAGCCCCAGCATTTT
-,-,TRBJ1-5,TRBV30,CAWSAQGNQPQHF,TGTGCCTGGAGCGCACAGGGAAATCAGCCCCAGCATTTT
many,-,TRBJ1-2,TRBV5-1,CASRQPTVDGYTF,TGCGCCAGCAGACAACCGACGGTGGATGGCTACACCTTC
-,-,TRBJ1-1,TRBV10-2,CASSGFKNTEAFF,TGCGCCAGCAGTGGATTCAAGAACACTGAAGCTTTCTTT
-,-,TRBJ2-7,TRBV20-1,CSARDLQGYRSYEQYF,TGCAGTGCTAGAGATCTACAGGGTTATCGGTCCTACGAGCAGTACTTC
-,TRBD2,TRBJ2-7,TRBV20-1,CSAGGGVSEQCF,TGCAGTGCTGGCGGGGGGGTAAGTGAGCAGTGCTTC
many,-,TRBJ1-4,TRBV7-9,CASSPRALGSEKLFF,TGTGCCAGCAGCCCGCGAGCCTTGGGTAGTGAAAAACTGTTTTTT
-,TRBD1,TRBJ2-7,TRBV10-3,CASSFAGTGTYEQYF,TGTGCCAGCAGTTTCGCCGGGACAGGGACCTACGAGCAGTACTTC
few,-,TRBJ2-5,TRBV10-3,CAISVWGTQETQYF,TGTGCCATCAGTGTTTGGGGGACTCAAGAGACCCAGTACTTC
once,-,TRBJ2-2,TRBV29-1,CSVKQRGELFF,TGCAGCGTTAAACAAAGAGGGGAGCTGTTTTTT
many,-,TRBJ1-4,TRBV7-9,CASSLVEREKLFF,TGTGCCAGCAGCTTGGTTGAGCGGGAAAAACTGTTTTTT
-,TRBD2,TRBJ2-2,TRBV20-1,CSAAGGGTGELFF,TGCAGTGCAGCGGGGGGAGGTACGGGGGAGCTGTTTTTT
-,TRBD2,TRBJ2-2,TRBV5-1,CASSPPSGRRTGELFF,TGTGCCAGCAGCCCCCCTAGCGGGAGGCGGACCGGGGAGCTGTTTTTT
few,TRBD2,TRBJ2-7,TRBV10-3,CAIRERGDSYEQYF,TGTGCCATCAGGGAGCGGGGGGACTCCTACGAGCAGTACTTC
many,-,TRBJ2-7,TRBV19,CASSIADDEQYF,TGTGCCAGTAGTATAGCAGACGATGAGCAGTACTTC
few,-,TRBJ1-2,TRBV9,CASSPAFNYGYTF,TGTGCCAGCTCACCCGCCTTCAACTATGGCTACACCTTC
-,-,TRBJ2-5,TRBV2,CASSAQNQRIGETQYF,TGTGCCAGCAGCGCACAGAACCAGCGGATTGGGGAGACCCAGTACTTC
few,-,TRBJ1-6,TRBV28,CASKRTASYSPLHF,TGTGCCAGCAAAAGGACGGCCAGTTATTCACCCCTCCACTTT
few,TRBD1,TRBJ1-5,TRBV12-3/TRBV12-4,CASSFHRGLSNQPQHF,TGTGCCAGCAGTTTTCACAGGGGGCTTAGCAATCAGCCCCAGCATTTT
-,TRBD2,TRBJ2-7,TRBV10-1,CAVLGGGSASYEQYF,TGCGCCGTTCTTGGGGGGGGTTCGGCATCCTACGAGCAGTACTTC
-,-,TRBJ2-3,TRBV5-4,CASSLTQGLGTDTQYF,TGTGCCAGCAGCTTGACCCAGGGGCTAGGCACAGATACGCAGTATTTT
many,-,TRBJ1-1,TRBV20-1,CSASGTSYEAFF,TGCAGTGCTAGTGGGACTAGCTATGAAGCTTTCTTT
many,TRBD1,TRBJ1-2,TRBV20-1,CSASSGDRNYGYTF,TGCAGTGCCAGTTCAGGGGACAGGAACTATGGCTACACCTTC
many,-,TRBJ1-2,TRBV11-2,CASSNQNTLRGYTF,TGTGCCAGCAGCAACCAAAATACCCTGAGAGGCTACACCTTC
-,TRBD1,TRBJ1-5,TRBV3-1,CASSLGQGGNNQPQHF,TGTGCCAGCAGCCTGGGACAGGGGGGGAACAATCAGCCCCAGCATTTT
many,-,TRBJ2-5,TRBV20-1,CSARGRGQETQYF,TGCAGTGCTAGGGGTCGGGGCCAAGAGACCCAGTACTTC
many,TRBD2,TRBJ2-7,TRBV19,CASKGHLAGHYEQYF,TGTGCCAGTAAGGGCCATCTAGCGGGCCACTACGAGCAGTACTTC
-,-,TRBJ2-7,TRBV4-3,CASSQDQDTYEQYF,TGCGCCAGCAGCCAAGATCAGGATACCTACGAGCAGTACTTC
-,-,TRBJ2-2,TRBV7-2,CASSLKYRTGELFF,TGTGCCAGCAGCCTAAAATACCGAACCGGGGAGCTGTTTTTT
-,-,TRBJ2-7,TRBV6-5,CASSPDHGTSSYEQYF,TGTGCCAGCAGTCCCGACCACGGGACAAGCTCCTACGAGCAGTACTTC
many,-,TRBJ2-7,TRBV6-1,CASSRTVSSYEQYF,TGTGCCAGCTCTCGGACAGTAAGCTCCTACGAGCAGTACTTC
-,-,TRBJ2-7,TRBV6-2/TRBV6-3,CASDTTWGQYF,TGTGCCAGCGATACCACATGGGGGCAGTACTTC
-,-,TRBJ1-6,TRBV4-1,CASSQGGLSDILGSPLHF,TGCGCCAGCAGCCAGGGTGGGCTAAGCGACATTCTAGGTTCACCCCTCCACTTT
-,TRBD1,TRBJ1-2,TRBV6-2/TRBV6-3,CASTETGAIYGYTF,TGTGCCAGCACCGAAACAGGGGCAATCTATGGCTACACCTTC
-,TRBD2,TRBJ2-5,TRBV7-6,CASSFVSGGSMQTQYF,TGTGCCAGCAGCTTCGTTAGCGGGGGTTCTATGCAGACCCAGTACTTC
-,-,TRBJ2-7,TRBV4-1,CASSQESGESYEQYF,TGCGCCAGCAGCCAAGAGTCAGGGGAATCCTACGAGCAGTACTTC
many,TRBD1,TRBJ1-6,TRBV10-3,CAISDPIFSSGGSSYNSPLHF,TGTGCCATCAGTGACCCGATTTTCTCTTCAGGGGGGAGCTCCTATAATTCACCCCTCCACTTT
-,TRBD1,TRBJ1-4,TRBV6-1,CASSSIGTGPNEKLFF,TGTGCCAGCAGTAGCATCGGGACAGGGCCGAATGAAAAACTGTTTTTT
few,-,TRBJ2-7,TRBV15,CATSRDLAGSYEQYF,TGTGCCACCAGCAGAGATTTGGCAGGGTCGTACGAGCAGTACTTC
-,-,TRBJ1-1,TRBV15,CATSIEREPEAFF,TGTGCCACCAGCATCGAAAGAGAACCTGAAGCTTTCTTT
-,TRBD1,TRBJ1-5,TRBV4-1,CASSQDRGTGLLSNQPQHF,TGCGCCAGCAGCCAAGATCGCGGGACAGGGTTGTTAAGCAATCAGCCCCAGCATTTT
-,-,TRBJ1-4,TRBV5-4,CASSLEQGPNEKLFF,TGTGCCAGCAGCCTCGAACAGGGTCCTAATGAAAAACTGTTTTTT
many,TRBD2,TRBJ2-2,TRBV7-3,CASSGGLAGGSGELFF,TGTGCCAGCAGCGGCGGACTAGCGGGAGGGTCCGGGGAGCTGTTTTTT
many,-,TRBJ1-2,TRBV11-2,CASSALVAYGYTF,TGTGCCAGCAGCGCCCTGGTAGCCTATGGCTACACCTTC
many,-,TRBJ2-7,TRBV25-1,CASSEYGIGSSLSYEQYF,TGTGCCAGCAGTGAATATGGGATCGGATCTTCCCTCTCCTACGAGCAGTACTTC